Listed below are T cell receptor beta chains from one sample, sequenced in a study of T-cell memory formation after mild COVID-19. MiXCR, applied by TCRdb to the 5' RACE reads, yields one record per CDR3 protein. The data hold about 430,000 distinct CDR3 sequences, with about 20% observed a single time. Sequencing input: PBMCs or a T cell subset sorted from them (not recorded which). The receptors were sampled from a man aged 18 to 30 who had mild COVID-19 (a few samples of this study predate the infection). Cell type and time point are not known. The CDR3 runs from the conserved cysteine through the conserved F or W. The D gene is left open where the match is weak. A row's size may be missing; if present it is once, few, many or a size class.

size,V,J,D,CDR3,DNA
few,TRBV20-1,TRBJ2-7,-,CSATTGTPPYEQYF,TGCAGTGCCACCACCGGGACACCACCCTACGAGCAGTACTTC
-,TRBV5-6,TRBJ1-1,-,CASKQMRLGPNTGAFF,TGTGCCAGCAAGCAAATGAGATTGGGCCCGAACACTGGAGCTTTCTTT
-,TRBV7-2,TRBJ1-2,-,CASSLGQGGNGYTF,TGTGCCAGCAGCTTAGGCCAGGGCGGAAATGGCTACACCTTC
few,TRBV9,TRBJ2-3,-,CASSAPSSGTSTDTQYF,TGTGCCAGCAGCGCGCCTTCCTCTGGGACTAGCACAGATACGCAGTATTTT
-,TRBV7-9,TRBJ1-2,TRBD1,CASSLDRDGGYTF,TGTGCCAGCAGCTTGGACAGGGACGGCGGCTACACCTTC
many,TRBV7-9,TRBJ1-3,TRBD1,CASSYLSVQGGIGNTIYF,TGTGCCAGCAGCTACTTATCGGTACAGGGGGGCATTGGAAACACCATATATTTT
-,TRBV27,TRBJ2-3,-,CASSALSTDTQYF,TGTGCCAGCAGTGCCCTGAGCACAGATACGCAGTATTTT
few,TRBV11-2,TRBJ2-3,-,CASSHLDVPTDTQYF,TGTGCCAGCAGCCATTTAGACGTACCCACAGATACGCAGTATTTT
few,TRBV5-1,TRBJ2-7,-,CASSADPLSSAYEQYF,TGCGCCAGCAGCGCCGACCCCCTTTCGAGCGCCTACGAGCAGTACTTC
few,TRBV4-1,TRBJ1-6,-,CASSQDRENNSPLHF,TGCGCCAGCAGCCAAGATAGAGAAAATAATTCACCCCTCCACTTT
-,TRBV9,TRBJ2-1,-,CASSVSQYNEQFF,TGTGCCAGCAGCGTAAGCCAGTACAATGAGCAGTTCTTC
many,TRBV12-3/TRBV12-4,TRBJ2-5,TRBD1,CASRDTLDRVPETQYF,TGTGCCAGCAGGGACACTCTGGACAGGGTCCCAGAGACCCAGTACTTC
few,TRBV5-4,TRBJ2-1,-,CASSPLPAWNEQFF,TGTGCCAGCAGCCCTCTTCCAGCGTGGAATGAGCAGTTCTTC
-,TRBV7-3,TRBJ2-2,TRBD2,CASRRTSATGELFF,TGTGCCAGCAGGAGGACTAGCGCCACCGGGGAGCTGTTTTTT
-,TRBV4-3,TRBJ1-3,TRBD1,CASSQTGQGALVGNTIYF,TGCGCCAGCAGCCAGACGGGACAGGGGGCCCTAGTTGGAAACACCATATATTTT
-,TRBV21-1,TRBJ2-1,-,CASSKASLAGVSNEQFF,TGTGCCAGCAGCAAAGCATCCCTAGCGGGGGTATCCAATGAGCAGTTCTTC
-,TRBV5-1,TRBJ2-5,-,CASSRGSGAFRETQYF,TGCGCCAGCAGTCGGGGGTCAGGGGCGTTTCGGGAGACCCAGTACTTC
-,TRBV4-1,TRBJ1-1,-,CASSQDPREWNTEAFF,TGCGCCAGCAGCCAAGATCCCAGGGAATGGAACACTGAAGCTTTCTTT
many,TRBV5-1,TRBJ1-4,-,CASRPRGTSNEKLFF,TGCGCCAGCAGACCCCGGGGGACATCGAATGAAAAACTGTTTTTT
-,TRBV24-1,TRBJ1-5,TRBD1,CATSEHSGTGGRQPQHF,TGTGCCACCAGTGAACATTCCGGGACAGGGGGCCGCCAGCCCCAGCATTTT
-,TRBV4-1,TRBJ1-5,-,CASSLGPGRDLNQPQHF,TGCGCCAGCAGCCTCGGCCCGGGACGGGACCTAAATCAGCCCCAGCATTTT
many,TRBV18,TRBJ1-1,-,CASSPQGDTEAFF,TGTGCCAGCTCACCACAGGGGGACACTGAAGCTTTCTTT
few,TRBV15,TRBJ2-4,-,CATSRLQGWSKNIQYF,TGTGCCACCAGCAGACTACAGGGTTGGTCCAAAAACATTCAGTACTTC
-,TRBV7-2,TRBJ2-1,TRBD1,CASSARGQPQFF,TGTGCCAGCAGCGCACGGGGACAGCCGCAGTTCTTC
few,TRBV5-1,TRBJ2-7,-,CASSSPGRGYEQYF,TGCGCCAGCAGCTCTCCGGGACGGGGGTACGAGCAGTACTTC
many,TRBV20-1,TRBJ2-5,-,CSAQDVSIRETQYF,TGCAGTGCCCAGGACGTGTCAATTCGCGAGACCCAGTACTTC
-,TRBV7-9,TRBJ2-5,-,CASSLVGTAQETQYF,TGTGCCAGCAGCTTAGTCGGGACGGCTCAAGAGACCCAGTACTTC
few,TRBV4-1,TRBJ1-1,-,CASSPSGRGRMNTEAFF,TGCGCCAGCAGCCCCTCCGGCCGGGGGCGAATGAACACTGAAGCTTTCTTT
few,TRBV6-5,TRBJ1-5,-,CASSPMGYSNQPQHF,TGTGCCAGCAGCCCCATGGGGTATAGCAATCAGCCCCAGCATTTT
few,TRBV2,TRBJ2-3,-,CASTKRIQSSTDTQYF,TGTGCCAGCACCAAAAGGATTCAGTCCAGCACAGATACGCAGTATTTT
-,TRBV6-6,TRBJ2-1,TRBD2,CASMSSGRSYNEQFF,TGTGCCAGCATGTCTAGCGGGCGCTCCTACAATGAGCAGTTCTTC
few,TRBV12-3/TRBV12-4,TRBJ1-6,TRBD1,CASSFAGQPLPVVSYNSPLHF,TGTGCCAGCAGTTTCGCGGGACAGCCTTTACCAGTCGTCTCCTATAATTCACCCCTCCACTTT
few,TRBV5-1,TRBJ2-2,-,CASGPETNTGELFF,TGCGCCAGCGGCCCGGAAACGAACACCGGGGAGCTGTTTTTT
-,TRBV19,TRBJ1-1,TRBD1,CASSIIWLTGDMNTEAFF,TGTGCCAGTAGTATAATCTGGTTGACAGGGGACATGAACACTGAAGCTTTCTTT
few,TRBV5-1,TRBJ2-3,TRBD1,CASSPETGGGTDTQYF,TGCGCCAGCAGCCCGGAGACAGGGGGCGGGACAGATACGCAGTATTTT
few,TRBV6-2/TRBV6-3,TRBJ2-3,TRBD2,CASSPQTSSSTDTQYF,TGTGCCAGCAGTCCCCAGACTAGCAGTAGCACAGATACGCAGTATTTT
few,TRBV20-1,TRBJ2-2,TRBD2,CSAPGTSGDFDTGELFF,TGCAGTGCACCCGGGACTAGCGGGGACTTCGACACCGGGGAGCTGTTTTTT
-,TRBV4-1,TRBJ2-7,-,CASSHQYEQYF,TGCGCCAGCAGCCATCAATACGAGCAGTACTTC
many,TRBV7-9,TRBJ2-3,TRBD1,CATPGQGSTDTQYF,TGTGCCACCCCGGGACAGGGGAGCACAGATACGCAGTATTTT
-,TRBV4-3,TRBJ2-2,-,CASSRGVGGELFF,TGCGCCAGCAGCCGGGGAGTGGGCGGGGAGCTGTTTTTT
-,TRBV6-2/TRBV6-3,TRBJ2-1,TRBD1,CASSSGQGKNEQFF,TGTGCCAGCAGTTCGGGACAGGGGAAGAATGAGCAGTTCTTC
-,TRBV7-3,TRBJ2-5,-,CASSLAWQETQYF,TGTGCCAGCAGCTTAGCCTGGCAAGAGACCCAGTACTTC
few,TRBV5-5,TRBJ2-3,-,CASLRLDLGDTQYF,TGTGCCAGCTTGAGACTAGATTTGGGCGATACGCAGTATTTT
many,TRBV4-1,TRBJ2-7,-,CASSLDVTETYEQYF,TGCGCCAGCAGTCTGGACGTGACGGAGACCTACGAGCAGTACTTC
-,TRBV5-1,TRBJ2-4,-,CASSLALGKNIQYF,TGCGCCAGCAGCTTGGCACTAGGAAAAAACATTCAGTACTTC
-,TRBV2,TRBJ2-3,TRBD1,CASSGQGASDTQYF,TGTGCCAGCAGTGGACAGGGGGCATCAGATACGCAGTATTTT
-,TRBV7-9,TRBJ2-3,-,CASSFRPWGRTDTQYF,TGTGCCAGCAGCTTTAGACCCTGGGGGCGGACAGATACGCAGTATTTT
-,TRBV14,TRBJ2-1,-,CASSQVDSSYNEQFF,TGTGCCAGCAGCCAAGTAGATAGCTCCTACAATGAGCAGTTCTTC
-,TRBV10-3,TRBJ2-1,-,CAISAPGTSYNEQFF,TGTGCCATCAGTGCGCCAGGGACCTCCTACAATGAGCAGTTCTTC
few,TRBV7-8,TRBJ2-5,-,CASSSRIGTRQETQYF,TGTGCCAGCAGCTCAAGGATTGGGACACGCCAAGAGACCCAGTACTTC
-,TRBV30,TRBJ1-1,TRBD1,CAWSPGQGITEAFF,TGTGCCTGGAGTCCCGGACAGGGAATAACTGAAGCTTTCTTT
-,TRBV20-1,TRBJ2-7,-,CSARVEYEQYF,TGCAGTGCCCGAGTGGAATACGAGCAGTACTTC